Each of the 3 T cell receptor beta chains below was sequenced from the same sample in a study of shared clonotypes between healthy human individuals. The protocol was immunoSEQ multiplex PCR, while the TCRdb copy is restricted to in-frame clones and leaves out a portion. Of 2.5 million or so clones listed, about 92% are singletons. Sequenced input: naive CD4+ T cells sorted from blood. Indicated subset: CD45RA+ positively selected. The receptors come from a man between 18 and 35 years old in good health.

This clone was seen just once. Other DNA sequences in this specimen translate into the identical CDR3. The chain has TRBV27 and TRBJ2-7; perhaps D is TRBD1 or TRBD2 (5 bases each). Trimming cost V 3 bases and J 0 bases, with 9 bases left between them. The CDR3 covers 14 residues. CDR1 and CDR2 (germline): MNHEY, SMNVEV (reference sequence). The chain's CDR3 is CASSLSGSSYEQYF. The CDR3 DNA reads TGTGCCAGCAGTTTGTCAGGGAGCTCCTACGAGCAGTACTTC.

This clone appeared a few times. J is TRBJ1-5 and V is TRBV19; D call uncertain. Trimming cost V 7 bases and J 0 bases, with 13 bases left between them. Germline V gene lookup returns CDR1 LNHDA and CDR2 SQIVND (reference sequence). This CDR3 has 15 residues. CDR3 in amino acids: CASTMSDSSNQPQHF. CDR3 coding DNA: TGTGCCAGTACGATGAGCGACTCTAGCAATCAGCCCCAGCATTTT.

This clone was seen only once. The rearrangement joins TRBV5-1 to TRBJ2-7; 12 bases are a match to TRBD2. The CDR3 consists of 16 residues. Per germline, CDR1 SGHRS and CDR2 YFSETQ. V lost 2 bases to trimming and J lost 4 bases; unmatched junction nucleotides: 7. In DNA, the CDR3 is TGCGCCAGCAGCTTCGAAGCTAGCGGGAGGGGTTACGAGCAGTACTTC. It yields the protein CASSFEASGRGYEQYF.